These 4 T cell receptor beta chains came from one sample sequenced in a study of pediatric ulcerative colitis. Sequencing was performed with immunoSEQ multiplex PCR; in TCRdb, only in-frame clones are kept and a portion is missing. The data hold more than 50,000 clones, with 77% observed a single time. The sequenced material came from blood. All receptors come from a boy aged 5-17 years with moderate ulcerative colitis.

This chain's CDR3 is CASSQEPYGYTF. The CDR3 DNA reads as TGTGCCAGCAGCCAAGAACCGTATGGCTACACCTTC. The chain has TRBV14 and TRBJ1-2, with D hard to call. Trimming took 0 bases from V and 5 from J, leaving 4 bases between them. Germline CDR1 reads SGHDN; CDR2 reads FVKESK. CDR3 length equals 12 residues.

This rearrangement joins TRBV4-1 to TRBJ1-5; D remains unclear. CDR1 MGHRA and CDR2 YSYEKL come from the germline V gene. V was clipped by 7 bases and J by 0 bases, with 13 bases between them. The CDR3 is made up of 15 amino acids. CDR3 residues: CASTNHIDSNQPQHF. In DNA, the CDR3 is TGCGCCAGCACTAACCACATCGATAGCAATCAGCCCCAGCATTTT.

The rearrangement links TRBV27 to TRBJ1-4; D gene unclear. CDR3 length: 16 residues. CDR1 and CDR2 (germline): MNHEY, SMNVEV (reference sequence). V was clipped by 2 bases and J by 0 bases, with 10 bases between them. The CDR3 here is CASSLDTYTTNEKLFF. CDR3 nucleotides: TGTGCCAGCAGTTTAGACACTTACACAACTAATGAAAAACTGTTTTTT.

The genes are TRBV27 and TRBJ1-5, with 8 nucleotides matching TRBD1. CDR1 is MNHEY and CDR2 is SMNVEV in the germline V gene (reference sequence). The length of the CDR3 is 15 residues. V lost 4 bases, J lost 4 bases, and 6 bases stayed unmatched. The CDR3 sequence is CASSWTGYGNQPQHF. Here the CDR3 DNA reads TGTGCCAGCAGTTGGACAGGGTATGGTAATCAGCCCCAGCATTTT.